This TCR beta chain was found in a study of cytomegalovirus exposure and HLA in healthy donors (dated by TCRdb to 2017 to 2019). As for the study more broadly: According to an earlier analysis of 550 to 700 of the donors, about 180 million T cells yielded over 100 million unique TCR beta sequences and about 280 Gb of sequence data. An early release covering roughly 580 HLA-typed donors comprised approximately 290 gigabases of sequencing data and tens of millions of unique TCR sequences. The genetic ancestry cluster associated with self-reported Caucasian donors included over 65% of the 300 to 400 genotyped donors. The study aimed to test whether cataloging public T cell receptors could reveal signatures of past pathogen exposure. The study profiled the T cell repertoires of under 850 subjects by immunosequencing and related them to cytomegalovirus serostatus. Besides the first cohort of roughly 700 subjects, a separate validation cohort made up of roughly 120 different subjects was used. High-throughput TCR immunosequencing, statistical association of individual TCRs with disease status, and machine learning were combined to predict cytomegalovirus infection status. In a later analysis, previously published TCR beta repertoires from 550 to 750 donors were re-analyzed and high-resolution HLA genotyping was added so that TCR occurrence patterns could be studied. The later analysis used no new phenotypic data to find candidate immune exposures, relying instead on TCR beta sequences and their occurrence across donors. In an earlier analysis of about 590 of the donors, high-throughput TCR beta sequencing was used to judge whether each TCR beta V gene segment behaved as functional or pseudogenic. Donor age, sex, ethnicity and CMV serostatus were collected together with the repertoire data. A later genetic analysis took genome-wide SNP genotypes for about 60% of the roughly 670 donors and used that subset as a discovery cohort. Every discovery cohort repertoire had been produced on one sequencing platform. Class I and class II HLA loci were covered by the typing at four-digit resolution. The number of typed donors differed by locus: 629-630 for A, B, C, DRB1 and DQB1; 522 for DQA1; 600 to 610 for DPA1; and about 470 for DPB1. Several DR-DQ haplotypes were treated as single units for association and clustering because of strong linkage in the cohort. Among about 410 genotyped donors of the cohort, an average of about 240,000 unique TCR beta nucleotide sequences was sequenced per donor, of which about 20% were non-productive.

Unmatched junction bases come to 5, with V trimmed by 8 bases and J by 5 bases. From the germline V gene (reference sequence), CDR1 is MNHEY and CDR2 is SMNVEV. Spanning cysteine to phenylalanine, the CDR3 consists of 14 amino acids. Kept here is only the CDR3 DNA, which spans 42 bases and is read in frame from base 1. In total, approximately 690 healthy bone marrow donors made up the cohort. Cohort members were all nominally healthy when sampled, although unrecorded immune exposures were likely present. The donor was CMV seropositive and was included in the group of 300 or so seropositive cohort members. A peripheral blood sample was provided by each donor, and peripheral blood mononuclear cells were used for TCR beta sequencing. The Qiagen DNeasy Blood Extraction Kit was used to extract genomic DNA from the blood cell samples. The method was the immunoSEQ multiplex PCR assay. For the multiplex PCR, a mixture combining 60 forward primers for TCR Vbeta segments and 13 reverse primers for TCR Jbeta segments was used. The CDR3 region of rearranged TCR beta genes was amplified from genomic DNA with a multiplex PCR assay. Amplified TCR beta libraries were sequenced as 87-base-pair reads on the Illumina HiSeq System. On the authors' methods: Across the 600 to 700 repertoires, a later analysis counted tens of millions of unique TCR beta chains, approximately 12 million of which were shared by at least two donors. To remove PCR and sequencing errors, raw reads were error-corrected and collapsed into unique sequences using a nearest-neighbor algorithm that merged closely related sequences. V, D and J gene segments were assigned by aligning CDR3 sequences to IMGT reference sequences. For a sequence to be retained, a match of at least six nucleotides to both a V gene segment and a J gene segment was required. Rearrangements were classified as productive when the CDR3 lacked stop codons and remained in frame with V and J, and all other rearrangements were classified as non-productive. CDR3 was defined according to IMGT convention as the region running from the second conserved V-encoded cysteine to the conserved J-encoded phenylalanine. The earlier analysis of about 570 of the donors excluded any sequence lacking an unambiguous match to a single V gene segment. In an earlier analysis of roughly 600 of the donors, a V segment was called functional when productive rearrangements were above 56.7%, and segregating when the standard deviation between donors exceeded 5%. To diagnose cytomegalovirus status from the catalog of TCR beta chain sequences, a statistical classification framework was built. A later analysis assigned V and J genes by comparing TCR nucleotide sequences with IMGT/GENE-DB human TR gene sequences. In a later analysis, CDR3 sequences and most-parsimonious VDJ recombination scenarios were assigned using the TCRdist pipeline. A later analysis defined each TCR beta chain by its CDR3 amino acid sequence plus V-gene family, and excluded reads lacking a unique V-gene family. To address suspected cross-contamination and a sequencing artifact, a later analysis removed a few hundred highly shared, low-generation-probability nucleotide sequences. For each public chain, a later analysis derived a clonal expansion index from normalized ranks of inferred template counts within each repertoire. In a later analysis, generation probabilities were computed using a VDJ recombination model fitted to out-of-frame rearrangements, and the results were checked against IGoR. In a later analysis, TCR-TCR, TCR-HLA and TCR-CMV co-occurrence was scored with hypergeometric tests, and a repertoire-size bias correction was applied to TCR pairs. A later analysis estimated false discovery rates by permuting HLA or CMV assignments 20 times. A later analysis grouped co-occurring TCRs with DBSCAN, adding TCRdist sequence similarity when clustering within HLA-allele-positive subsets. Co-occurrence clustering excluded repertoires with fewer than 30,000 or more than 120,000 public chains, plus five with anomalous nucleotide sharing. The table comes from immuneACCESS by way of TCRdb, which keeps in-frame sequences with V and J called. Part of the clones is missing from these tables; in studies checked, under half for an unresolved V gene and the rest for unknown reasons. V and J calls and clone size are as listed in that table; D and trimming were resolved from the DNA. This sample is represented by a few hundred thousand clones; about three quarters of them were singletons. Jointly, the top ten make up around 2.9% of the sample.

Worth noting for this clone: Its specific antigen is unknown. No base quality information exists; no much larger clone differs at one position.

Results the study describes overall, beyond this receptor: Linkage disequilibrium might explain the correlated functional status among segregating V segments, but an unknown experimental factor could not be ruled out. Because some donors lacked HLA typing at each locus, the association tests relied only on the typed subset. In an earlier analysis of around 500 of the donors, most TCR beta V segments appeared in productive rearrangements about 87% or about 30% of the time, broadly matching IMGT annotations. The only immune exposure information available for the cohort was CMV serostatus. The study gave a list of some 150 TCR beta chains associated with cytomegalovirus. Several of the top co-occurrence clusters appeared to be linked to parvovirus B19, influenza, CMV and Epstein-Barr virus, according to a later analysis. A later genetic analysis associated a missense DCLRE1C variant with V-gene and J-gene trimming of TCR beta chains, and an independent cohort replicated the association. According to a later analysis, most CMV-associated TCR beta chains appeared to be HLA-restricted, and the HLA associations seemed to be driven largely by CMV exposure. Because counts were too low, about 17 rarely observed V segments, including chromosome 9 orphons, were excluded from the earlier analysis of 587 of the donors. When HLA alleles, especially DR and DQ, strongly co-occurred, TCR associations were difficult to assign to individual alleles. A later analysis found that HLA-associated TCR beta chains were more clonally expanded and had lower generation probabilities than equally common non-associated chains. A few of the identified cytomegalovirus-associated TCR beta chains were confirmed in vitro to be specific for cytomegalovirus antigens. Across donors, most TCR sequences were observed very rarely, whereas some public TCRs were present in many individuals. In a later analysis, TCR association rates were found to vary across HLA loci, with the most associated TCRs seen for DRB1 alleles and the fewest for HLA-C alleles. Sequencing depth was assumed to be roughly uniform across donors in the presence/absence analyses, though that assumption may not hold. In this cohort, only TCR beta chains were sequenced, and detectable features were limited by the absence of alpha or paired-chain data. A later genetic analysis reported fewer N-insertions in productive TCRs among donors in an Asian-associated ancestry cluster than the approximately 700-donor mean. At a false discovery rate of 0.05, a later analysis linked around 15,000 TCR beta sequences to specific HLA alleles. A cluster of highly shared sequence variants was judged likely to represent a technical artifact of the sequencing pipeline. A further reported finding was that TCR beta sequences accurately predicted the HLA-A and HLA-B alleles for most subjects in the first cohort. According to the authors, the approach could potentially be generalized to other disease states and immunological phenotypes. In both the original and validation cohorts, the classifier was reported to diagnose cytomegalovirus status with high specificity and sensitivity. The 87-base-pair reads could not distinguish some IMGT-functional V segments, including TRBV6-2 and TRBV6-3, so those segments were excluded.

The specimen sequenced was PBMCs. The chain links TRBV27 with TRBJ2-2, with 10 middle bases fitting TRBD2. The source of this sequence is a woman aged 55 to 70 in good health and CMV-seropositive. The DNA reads TGTGCCAGCCAAACGACTAGCGGGACCGGGGAGCTGTTTTTT. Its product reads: CASQTTSGTGELFF.